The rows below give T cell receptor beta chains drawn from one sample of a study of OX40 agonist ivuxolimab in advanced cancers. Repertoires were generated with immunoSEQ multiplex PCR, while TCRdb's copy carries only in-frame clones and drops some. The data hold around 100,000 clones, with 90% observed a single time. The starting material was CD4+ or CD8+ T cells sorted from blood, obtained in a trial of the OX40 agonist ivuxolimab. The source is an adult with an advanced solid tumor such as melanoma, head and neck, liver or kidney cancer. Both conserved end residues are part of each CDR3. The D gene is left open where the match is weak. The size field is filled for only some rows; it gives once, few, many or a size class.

CDR3nt: TGTGCCAGCAGTTTCCAGCGGGTAGCCCACGAGACCCAGTACTTC; CDR3aa: CASSFQRVAHETQYF; j_gene: TRBJ2-5; abundance: -; v_gene: TRBV2; len: 15; d_gene: -
CDR3nt: TGTGCCAGCAAGTTCGGTCGGTACAATGAGCAGTTCTTC; CDR3aa: CASKFGRYNEQFF; j_gene: TRBJ2-1; abundance: -; v_gene: TRBV6-1; len: 13; d_gene: -
CDR3nt: TGTGCCAGCAGCTTAAGTTCCCCCGCAGATACGCAGTATTTT; CDR3aa: CASSLSSPADTQYF; j_gene: TRBJ2-3; abundance: -; v_gene: TRBV7-3; len: 14; d_gene: -
CDR3nt: TGTGCCTGGGGCAACAATCAGCCCCAGCATTTT; CDR3aa: CAWGNNQPQHF; j_gene: TRBJ1-5; abundance: -; v_gene: TRBV30; len: 11; d_gene: -
CDR3nt: TGTGCCAGTAGCCCCGGGACAGGGGGCGCGAACTATGGCTACACCTTC; CDR3aa: CASSPGTGGANYGYTF; j_gene: TRBJ1-2; abundance: -; v_gene: TRBV19; len: 16; d_gene: TRBD1
CDR3nt: TGTGCCAGCAGCTCGGGGGGAGTTACTGGGGCCAACGTCCTGACTTTC; CDR3aa: CASSSGGVTGANVLTF; j_gene: TRBJ2-6; abundance: -; v_gene: TRBV7-9; len: 16; d_gene: TRBD2
CDR3nt: TGCAGTGCTAGAGATTTTGAGACCCAGTACTTC; CDR3aa: CSARDFETQYF; j_gene: TRBJ2-5; abundance: -; v_gene: TRBV20-1; len: 11; d_gene: -
CDR3nt: TGCGCCAGCAGCCAAGGGACTAGCGGGAGGGCCAACACCGGGGAGCTGTTTTTT; CDR3aa: CASSQGTSGRANTGELFF; j_gene: TRBJ2-2; abundance: -; v_gene: TRBV4-3; len: 18; d_gene: TRBD2
CDR3nt: TGTGCCAGCAGCTCAAGCCCAGGGGTTGAGTCCCAGTACTTC; CDR3aa: CASSSSPGVESQYF; j_gene: TRBJ2-5; abundance: -; v_gene: TRBV7-2; len: 14; d_gene: -
CDR3nt: TGTGCCAGCCTCTTTGGGGTCACGCAGTATTTT; CDR3aa: CASLFGVTQYF; j_gene: TRBJ2-3; abundance: -; v_gene: TRBV28; len: 11; d_gene: -
CDR3nt: TGTGCCAGCAGAACGGAGGGAAACACTGAAGCTTTCTTT; CDR3aa: CASRTEGNTEAFF; j_gene: TRBJ1-1; abundance: -; v_gene: TRBV6-1; len: 13; d_gene: -
CDR3nt: TGTGCCAGTAGGGATAGCGGGAGTTACAATGAGCAGTTCTTC; CDR3aa: CASRDSGSYNEQFF; j_gene: TRBJ2-1; abundance: -; v_gene: TRBV19; len: 14; d_gene: TRBD2
CDR3nt: TGTGCCAGCAGCCAACTGAGTTCTGGAAACACCATATATTTT; CDR3aa: CASSQLSSGNTIYF; j_gene: TRBJ1-3; abundance: -; v_gene: TRBV14; len: 14; d_gene: -
CDR3nt: TGTGCCAGCCCGGGGAAAACGCGGGGCGATTCCTTTACGCAGTATTTT; CDR3aa: CASPGKTRGDSFTQYF; j_gene: TRBJ2-3; abundance: -; v_gene: TRBV19; len: 16; d_gene: -
CDR3nt: TGTGCCAGCACCCCTGGGACTGCCCGGAGGGACACTGAAGCTTTCTTT; CDR3aa: CASTPGTARRDTEAFF; j_gene: TRBJ1-1; abundance: -; v_gene: TRBV27; len: 16; d_gene: -
CDR3nt: TGTGCCAGCAGCCAAGAGTTGGGGGCCGAGCAGTACTTC; CDR3aa: CASSQELGAEQYF; j_gene: TRBJ2-7; abundance: -; v_gene: TRBV4-2; len: 13; d_gene: -
CDR3nt: TGTGCCAGCAGCTTATCCAGTAGCACAGATACGCAGTATTTT; CDR3aa: CASSLSSSTDTQYF; j_gene: TRBJ2-3; abundance: -; v_gene: TRBV7-8; len: 14; d_gene: -
CDR3nt: TGTGCCAGCAGACCCGGACAGTTTAATGAAAAACTGTTTTTT; CDR3aa: CASRPGQFNEKLFF; j_gene: TRBJ1-4; abundance: -; v_gene: TRBV28; len: 14; d_gene: -
CDR3nt: TGTGCCAGCAGTTACTCGAGGGGTTGGTCGCCATACGAGCAGTACTTC; CDR3aa: CASSYSRGWSPYEQYF; j_gene: TRBJ2-7; abundance: -; v_gene: TRBV6-5; len: 16; d_gene: -
CDR3nt: TGTGCCAGCAGTCCCGGCCCCGGGACAGCGAACACTGAAGCTTTCTTT; CDR3aa: CASSPGPGTANTEAFF; j_gene: TRBJ1-1; abundance: -; v_gene: TRBV27; len: 16; d_gene: TRBD1
CDR3nt: TGTGCCAGCAGTGTGAGGGCCAATCAGCCCCAGCATTTT; CDR3aa: CASSVRANQPQHF; j_gene: TRBJ1-5; abundance: -; v_gene: TRBV6-1; len: 13; d_gene: -
CDR3nt: TGTGCCAGCAGTTTATCCCCGAGGACAGTTCCGTACAATGAGCAGTTCTTC; CDR3aa: CASSLSPRTVPYNEQFF; j_gene: TRBJ2-1; abundance: few; v_gene: TRBV28; len: 17; d_gene: -
CDR3nt: TGTGCCAGCAGCTTAGGACAGGGGGCTTTCAATGAGCAGTTCTTC; CDR3aa: CASSLGQGAFNEQFF; j_gene: TRBJ2-1; abundance: once; v_gene: TRBV11-3; len: 15; d_gene: TRBD1
CDR3nt: TGTGCCAGCAGCCCTGCCGGGACAGGACGCTACGAGCAGTACTTC; CDR3aa: CASSPAGTGRYEQYF; j_gene: TRBJ2-7; abundance: -; v_gene: TRBV7-9; len: 15; d_gene: TRBD1
CDR3nt: TGTGCCAGCAGCCCAACGGGACTAGCGGGCCACACAGATACGCAGTATTTT; CDR3aa: CASSPTGLAGHTDTQYF; j_gene: TRBJ2-3; abundance: -; v_gene: TRBV7-3; len: 17; d_gene: TRBD2
CDR3nt: TGCGCCAGCAGGCTTGGCCTGGGCTATGGCTACACCTTC; CDR3aa: CASRLGLGYGYTF; j_gene: TRBJ1-2; abundance: few; v_gene: TRBV5-1; len: 13; d_gene: -
CDR3nt: TGCGCCAGCAGCCAAGGATTTAACACTGAAGCTTTCTTT; CDR3aa: CASSQGFNTEAFF; j_gene: TRBJ1-1; abundance: -; v_gene: TRBV4-3; len: 13; d_gene: -
CDR3nt: TGTGCCTGGACCTTTCTGACAGAGGAAAAACTGTTTTTT; CDR3aa: CAWTFLTEEKLFF; j_gene: TRBJ1-4; abundance: -; v_gene: TRBV30; len: 13; d_gene: -
CDR3nt: TGCGCCAGCAGCTCCACGGGACTAGCGGGGGGTCCTAACACCGGGGAGCTGTTTTTT; CDR3aa: CASSSTGLAGGPNTGELFF; j_gene: TRBJ2-2; abundance: -; v_gene: TRBV5-1; len: 19; d_gene: TRBD2
CDR3nt: TGTGCCAGCAGTGAAGTCGGGGACAACATGAACACTGAAGCTTTCTTT; CDR3aa: CASSEVGDNMNTEAFF; j_gene: TRBJ1-1; abundance: -; v_gene: TRBV25-1; len: 16; d_gene: -
CDR3nt: TGTGCCAGTAGTATTATCAGGCTTGGCAATCAGCCCCAGCATTTT; CDR3aa: CASSIIRLGNQPQHF; j_gene: TRBJ1-5; abundance: -; v_gene: TRBV19; len: 15; d_gene: -
CDR3nt: TGCGCCAGCAGCTTGGGGGGGACTAGCCGGGAGACCCAGTACTTC; CDR3aa: CASSLGGTSRETQYF; j_gene: TRBJ2-5; abundance: -; v_gene: TRBV5-1; len: 15; d_gene: TRBD2
CDR3nt: TGTGCCAGCAGCTCCATGACCGGGACTAGCGGTTTCGTATACGAGCAGTACTTC; CDR3aa: CASSSMTGTSGFVYEQYF; j_gene: TRBJ2-7; abundance: -; v_gene: TRBV7-8; len: 18; d_gene: TRBD2
CDR3nt: TGTGCCAAGAACACTGAAGCTTTCTTT; CDR3aa: CAKNTEAFF; j_gene: TRBJ1-1; abundance: -; v_gene: TRBV6-1; len: 9; d_gene: -
CDR3nt: TGTGCCAGCAGCTTCTCGCAAGAGACCCAGTACTTC; CDR3aa: CASSFSQETQYF; j_gene: TRBJ2-5; abundance: -; v_gene: TRBV7-2; len: 12; d_gene: -
CDR3nt: TGTGCCAGCAGCTTAGGCCGTACCATCCAAGAGACCCAGTACTTC; CDR3aa: CASSLGRTIQETQYF; j_gene: TRBJ2-5; abundance: -; v_gene: TRBV7-7; len: 15; d_gene: -
CDR3nt: TGTGCCAGCTCACCATCTAGGACAGGGGGCAACTATGGCTACACCTTC; CDR3aa: CASSPSRTGGNYGYTF; j_gene: TRBJ1-2; abundance: -; v_gene: TRBV18; len: 16; d_gene: TRBD1
CDR3nt: TGCGCCAGCAGCTTGGAAGTCAGGGTGTTGGAGACCCAGTACTTC; CDR3aa: CASSLEVRVLETQYF; j_gene: TRBJ2-5; abundance: -; v_gene: TRBV5-1; len: 15; d_gene: -
CDR3nt: TGCAGTGCTATCGGACACAATGAGCAGTTCTTC; CDR3aa: CSAIGHNEQFF; j_gene: TRBJ2-1; abundance: -; v_gene: TRBV20-1; len: 11; d_gene: -
CDR3nt: TGTGCCAGCAGACCGGGACAGACCAACACTGAAGCTTTCTTT; CDR3aa: CASRPGQTNTEAFF; j_gene: TRBJ1-1; abundance: -; v_gene: TRBV6-5; len: 14; d_gene: TRBD1
CDR3nt: TGTGCCAGTAGTTATCCAATGGGTACTGGAACTAGACCATTCTTC; CDR3aa: CASSYPMGTGTRPFF; j_gene: TRBJ2-1; abundance: -; v_gene: TRBV19; len: 15; d_gene: -
CDR3nt: TGTGCCAGCAGCTTCTTCTCGACGAACACTGAAGCTTTCTTT; CDR3aa: CASSFFSTNTEAFF; j_gene: TRBJ1-1; abundance: -; v_gene: TRBV5-4; len: 14; d_gene: -
CDR3nt: TGTGCCACCAGACCGGGACCCGGCATGAATACGCAGTATTTT; CDR3aa: CATRPGPGMNTQYF; j_gene: TRBJ2-3; abundance: -; v_gene: TRBV19; len: 14; d_gene: -
CDR3nt: TGTGCCAGCAGCTTGGATGGGACTAGCGGGAGGGTACAGTACTTC; CDR3aa: CASSLDGTSGRVQYF; j_gene: TRBJ2-7; abundance: once; v_gene: TRBV11-3; len: 15; d_gene: TRBD2
CDR3nt: TGTGCCAGCAGGGGGAGCTCTGGAAACACCATATATTTT; CDR3aa: CASRGSSGNTIYF; j_gene: TRBJ1-3; abundance: -; v_gene: TRBV27; len: 13; d_gene: -
CDR3nt: TGTGCCAGCAGTGCTGGACTAGCGGGAGGCAAGCAGTACTTC; CDR3aa: CASSAGLAGGKQYF; j_gene: TRBJ2-7; abundance: -; v_gene: TRBV6-1; len: 14; d_gene: TRBD2
CDR3nt: TGTGCCAGCAACCCCGTGGGACAATTAAACTATGGCTACACCTTC; CDR3aa: CASNPVGQLNYGYTF; j_gene: TRBJ1-2; abundance: -; v_gene: TRBV28; len: 15; d_gene: -
CDR3nt: TGTGCCAGCAGTTTCGCCGAGTATGAGCAGTTCTTC; CDR3aa: CASSFAEYEQFF; j_gene: TRBJ2-1; abundance: -; v_gene: TRBV6-6; len: 12; d_gene: -
CDR3nt: TGTGCCTGGAGACTACAGGGGACCTACGAGCAGTACTTC; CDR3aa: CAWRLQGTYEQYF; j_gene: TRBJ2-7; abundance: once; v_gene: TRBV30; len: 13; d_gene: TRBD1
CDR3nt: TGTGCCAGCAGTTTAATGGGGCGGAGTGGGGCCAACGTCCTGACTTTC; CDR3aa: CASSLMGRSGANVLTF; j_gene: TRBJ2-6; abundance: -; v_gene: TRBV28; len: 16; d_gene: -
CDR3nt: TGTGCCAGCAGCACTTACTCTGGAAACACCATATATTTT; CDR3aa: CASSTYSGNTIYF; j_gene: TRBJ1-3; abundance: -; v_gene: TRBV11-2; len: 13; d_gene: -
CDR3nt: TGTGCCAGCAGCGGGGGGACTAGCGGGAGGGCCCTCGAGCAGTACTTC; CDR3aa: CASSGGTSGRALEQYF; j_gene: TRBJ2-7; abundance: few; v_gene: TRBV5-4; len: 16; d_gene: TRBD2
CDR3nt: TGTGCCAGTAGAAGCGGGGCCGGGGGCTCCTACGAGCAGTACTTC; CDR3aa: CASRSGAGGSYEQYF; j_gene: TRBJ2-7; abundance: -; v_gene: TRBV19; len: 15; d_gene: TRBD2
CDR3nt: TGTGCCAGCAGTTCCAGGACAGGGTACGGCTACGAGCAGTACTTC; CDR3aa: CASSSRTGYGYEQYF; j_gene: TRBJ2-7; abundance: -; v_gene: TRBV28; len: 15; d_gene: TRBD1
CDR3nt: TGTGCCAGCTCGGGGACAACGAACACCGGGGAGCTGTTTTTT; CDR3aa: CASSGTTNTGELFF; j_gene: TRBJ2-2; abundance: -; v_gene: TRBV11-2; len: 14; d_gene: -